Sequencing of this TCR beta chain was carried out in a study of CD8 T cell repertoires and HIV-1 epitope variants. Looking at the study overall: Twenty-five autologous and known Gag and Nef epitope variant peptides each stimulated T cells separately. Controls were a CMV, EBV and flu peptide pool, Ebola AY9 negative control, and no-peptide well. Epitopes were three Gag families plus Nef HW9 and YT9.

This CDR3 has 14 residues. Germline loops: CDR1 SGHNT, CDR2 YYREEE (reference sequence). The V and J ends lost 1 base and 6 bases respectively, with 11 bases between them. About this clone itself: What it recognizes is unknown.

This table comes from immunoSEQ multiplex PCR, and its TCRdb copy is limited to in-frame clones, with some not included. Among about 6,600 clones listed, 65% to 70% were seen once. Sequencing was performed on cultured CD8+ T cells derived from PBMCs. The rearrangement joins TRBV5-4 to TRBJ1-5; D gene ambiguous. This receptor was obtained from a male donor with HIV. The CDR3 bases are TGTGCCAGCAGCTTGATGATCGGATTTCAGCCCCAGCATTTT. Amino acid sequence: CASSLMIGFQPQHF. Complete variable domain (other parts from reference TRBV5-4 and TRBJ1-5): ETGVTQSPTHLIKTRGQQVTLRCSSQSGHNTVSWYQQALGQGPQFIFQYYREEENGRGNFPPRFSGLQFPNYSSELNVNALELDDSALYLCASSLMIGFQPQHFGDGTRLSIL.